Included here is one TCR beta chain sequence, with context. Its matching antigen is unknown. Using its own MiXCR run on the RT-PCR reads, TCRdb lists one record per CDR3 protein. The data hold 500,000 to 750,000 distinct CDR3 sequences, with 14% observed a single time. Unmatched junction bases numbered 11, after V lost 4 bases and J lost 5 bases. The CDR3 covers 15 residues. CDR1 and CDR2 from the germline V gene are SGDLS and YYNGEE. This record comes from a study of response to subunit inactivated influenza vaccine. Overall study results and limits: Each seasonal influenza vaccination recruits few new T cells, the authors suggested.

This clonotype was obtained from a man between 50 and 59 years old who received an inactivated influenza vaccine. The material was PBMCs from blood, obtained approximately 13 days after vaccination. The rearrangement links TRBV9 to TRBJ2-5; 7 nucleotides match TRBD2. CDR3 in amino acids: CASSTGGPQMETQYF. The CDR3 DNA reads TGTGCCAGCAGCACGGGGGGACCGCAGATGGAGACCCAGTACTTC.